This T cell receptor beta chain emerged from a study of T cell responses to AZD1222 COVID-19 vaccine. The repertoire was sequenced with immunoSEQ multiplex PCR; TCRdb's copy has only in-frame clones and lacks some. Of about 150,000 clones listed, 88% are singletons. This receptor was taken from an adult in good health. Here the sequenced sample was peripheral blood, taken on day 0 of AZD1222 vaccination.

The CDR3 reads CASSPDGLGANVLTF. CDR3 DNA sequence: TGTGCCAGCAGCCCCGACGGGCTTGGGGCCAACGTCCTGACTTTC. This rearrangement joins TRBV2 to TRBJ2-6; D ambiguous. Trimming removed 6 bases from V and 3 bases from J, with 12 bases in between. This CDR3 is built from 15 residues. The germline gives CDR1 SNHLY, CDR2 FYNNEI.